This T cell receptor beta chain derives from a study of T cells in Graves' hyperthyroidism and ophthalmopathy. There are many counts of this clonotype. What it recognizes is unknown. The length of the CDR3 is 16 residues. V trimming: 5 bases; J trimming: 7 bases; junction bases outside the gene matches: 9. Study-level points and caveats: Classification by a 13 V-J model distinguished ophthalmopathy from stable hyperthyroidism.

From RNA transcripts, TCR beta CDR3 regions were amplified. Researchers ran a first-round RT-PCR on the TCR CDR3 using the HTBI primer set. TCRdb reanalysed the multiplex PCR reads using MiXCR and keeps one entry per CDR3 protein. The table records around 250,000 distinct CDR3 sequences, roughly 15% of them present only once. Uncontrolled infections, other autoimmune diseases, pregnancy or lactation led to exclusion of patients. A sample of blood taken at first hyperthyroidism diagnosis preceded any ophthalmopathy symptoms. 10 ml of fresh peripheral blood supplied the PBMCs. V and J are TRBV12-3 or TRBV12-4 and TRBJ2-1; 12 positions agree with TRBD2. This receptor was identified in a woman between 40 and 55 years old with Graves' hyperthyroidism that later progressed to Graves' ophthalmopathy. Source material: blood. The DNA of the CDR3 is TGTGCCAGCAGTACCCCTAGCGGGAGGGCTCCTAATGAGCAGTTCTTC. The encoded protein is CASSTPSGRAPNEQFF.